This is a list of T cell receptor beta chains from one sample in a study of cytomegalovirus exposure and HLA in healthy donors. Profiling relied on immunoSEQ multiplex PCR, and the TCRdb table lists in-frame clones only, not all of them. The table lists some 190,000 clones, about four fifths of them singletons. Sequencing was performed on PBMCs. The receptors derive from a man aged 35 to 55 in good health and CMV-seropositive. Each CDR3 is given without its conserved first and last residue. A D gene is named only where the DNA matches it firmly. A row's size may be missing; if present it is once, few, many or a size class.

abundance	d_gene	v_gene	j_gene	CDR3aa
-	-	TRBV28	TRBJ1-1	ASSSVTEAF
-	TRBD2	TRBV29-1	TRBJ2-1	SVVLAGAGEQF
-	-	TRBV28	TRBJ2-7	ASSLSPHYGGSYEQY
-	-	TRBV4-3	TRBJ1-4	ASSQDLNRRGEKLF
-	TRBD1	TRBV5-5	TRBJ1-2	ASSLTGEVGYGYT
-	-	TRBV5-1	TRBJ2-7	ASSLRPGLSSYEQY
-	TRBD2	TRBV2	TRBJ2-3	VSGGRPDTQY
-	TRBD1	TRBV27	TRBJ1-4	ASGTATNEKLF
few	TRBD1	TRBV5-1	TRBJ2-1	ASRQTGEEIYNEQF
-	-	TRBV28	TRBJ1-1	ASNSPGGYTEAF
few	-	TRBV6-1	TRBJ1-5	ASRWGRNQPQH
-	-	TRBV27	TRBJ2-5	ASSPPEQETQY
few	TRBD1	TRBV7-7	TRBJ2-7	ASSPGTGGYEQY
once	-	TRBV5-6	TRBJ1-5	ASPAGGGRRGNQPQH
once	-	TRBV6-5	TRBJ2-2	ASTVGGWNTGELF
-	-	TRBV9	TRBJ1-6	ASSVGSGGSSPLH
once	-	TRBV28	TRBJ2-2	ASTKLIDSLNTGELF
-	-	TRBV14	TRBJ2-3	ASSPRTSTDTQY
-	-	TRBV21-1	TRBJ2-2	ATPTGEAGELF
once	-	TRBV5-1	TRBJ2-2	ASSLVTGGELF
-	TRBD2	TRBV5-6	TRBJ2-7	ASSSLAGANEQY
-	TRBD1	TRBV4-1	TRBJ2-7	ASSQPGTGGGYEQY
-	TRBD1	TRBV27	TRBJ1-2	ASSREDRGQGYT
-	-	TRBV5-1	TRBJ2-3	ASSLVGVRTDTQY
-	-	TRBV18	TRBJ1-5	ASSPAGGDGQPQH
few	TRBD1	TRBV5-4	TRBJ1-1	ASSLQGATEAF
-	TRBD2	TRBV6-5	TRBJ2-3	ASSGTSGDTQY
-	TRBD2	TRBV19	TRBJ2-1	ASSRLADPYNEQF
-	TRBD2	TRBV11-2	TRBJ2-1	ASSSWTSGGADEQF
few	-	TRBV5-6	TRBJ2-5	ASSSSPGGTQY
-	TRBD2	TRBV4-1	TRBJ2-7	ASSQDLRLAGGHFSYEQY
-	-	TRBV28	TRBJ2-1	ATHRLTYNEQF
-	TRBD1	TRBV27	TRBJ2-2	ASSPPPLDRVLGPGELF
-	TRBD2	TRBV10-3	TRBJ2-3	AISGSPSGGADTQY
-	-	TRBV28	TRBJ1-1	ASSSPRGEGMNTEAF
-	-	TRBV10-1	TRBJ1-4	ASKKGQGNEKLF
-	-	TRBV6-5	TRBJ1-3	ASSYRGRAGNTIY
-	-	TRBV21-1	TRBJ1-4	ASSKAGGEHNEKLF
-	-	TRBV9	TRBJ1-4	ASSETGQPNEKLF
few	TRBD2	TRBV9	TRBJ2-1	ASSIGLAGSGEQF
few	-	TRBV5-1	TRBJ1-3	ASSPSPGGNTIY
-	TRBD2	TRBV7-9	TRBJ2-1	ASSPIAGPAYNEQF
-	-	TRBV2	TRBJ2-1	ASSRSANEQF
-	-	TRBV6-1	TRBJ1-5	ASITGWDQPQH
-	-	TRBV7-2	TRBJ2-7	ASSLAPGSSYEQY
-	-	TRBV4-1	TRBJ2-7	ASSQGRGDRGQY
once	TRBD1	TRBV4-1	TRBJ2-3	ASSRTGEWVPDTQY
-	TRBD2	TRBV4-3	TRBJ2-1	ASSQVGTSMDNEQF
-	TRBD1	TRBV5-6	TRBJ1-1	ASSSGQVATEAF
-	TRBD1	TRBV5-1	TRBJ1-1	ASSLAGTGNTEAF
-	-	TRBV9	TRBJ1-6	ASSETQGGDSPLH
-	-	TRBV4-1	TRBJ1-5	ASSKEDSSNQPQH
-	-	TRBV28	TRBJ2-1	ASTTHQGRNEQF
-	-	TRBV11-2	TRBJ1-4	ASSLNAGANEKLF
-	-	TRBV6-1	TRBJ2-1	ASSDYGSAYHNEQF
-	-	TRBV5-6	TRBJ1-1	ASSLVMTANTEAF
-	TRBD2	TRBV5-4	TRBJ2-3	ASSFPSGGTDTQY
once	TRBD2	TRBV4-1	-	ASSQGLAGTYEQY